What follows is one T cell receptor beta chain and its context. This entry belongs to a study of human CD8 memory T cell subsets. The V gene's germline CDR1 is WNHNN and CDR2 SYGVQD (reference sequence). The CDR3 length is 13 residues. A UMI-labeled 5' RACE approach was the method that produced the TCR beta libraries. TCRdb re-called the 5' RACE reads, yielding one record per CDR3 amino acid sequence without DNA. This table holds 4,000 or so distinct CDR3 sequences. The sequencing sample was made of CD8+ effector memory T cells (TEM) sorted from PBMCs. The sample's subset: effector memory CD8 T cells, CCR7- CD45RO+ CD95+. V is TRBV10-1 and J is TRBJ2-5. This receptor was identified in a human donor in good health. CDR3 residues: CASSEAFQETQYF.